This T cell receptor (beta chain) is from a study of spatial heterogeneity in lung cancer. Whole-study context: In the raw reads, each unique TCR and UMI combination was present more than ten times on average.

Time point of the sample: sample taken at primary tumor resection. The donor population consisted of some 67 patients with untreated, early-stage non-small cell lung cancer. Unsorted samples of tumor, nontumor lung or frozen PBMC had their whole RNA sequenced. The table lists this clonotype with many counts. TCRdb re-analysed the 5' RACE reads in MiXCR, keeping a single row per CDR3 protein. The table records about 20,000 distinct CDR3 sequences, about 5% of them present only once. This TCR came from a male donor with early-stage non-small cell lung cancer. Here the sequenced sample was PBMCs, taken at surgery.

The CDR3 DNA is TGCGCCAGCAGCCCCCAAAAAGGACAGAGCTCCTACGAGCAGTACTTC. Amino acid sequence: CASSPQKGQSSYEQYF. The chain is built from TRBV5-1 and TRBJ2-7; the D gene is possibly TRBD1 (6 bases). The CDR3 contains 16 residues. The germline CDR1 and CDR2 sequences are SGHRS and YFSETQ. V lost 4 bases and J 0 bases, leaving 17 bases between the germline ends.